Presented here are 2 T cell receptor beta chains from one specimen sequenced in a study of cytomegalovirus exposure and HLA in healthy donors. Use of 60 Vbeta and 13 Jbeta primers characterized the PCR. Method: immunoSEQ multiplex PCR; TCRdb's copy keeps in-frame clones and lacks some. The repertoire holds some 170,000 clones, with about 79% as singletons. Sequencing used PBMCs. The receptors were sampled from a man between 35 and 55 years old in good health and CMV-seropositive.

The gene calls are TRBV5-1 and TRBJ2-2; unclear D gene. V was trimmed by 0 bases and J by 5 bases, leaving 5 bases between them. Germline assignment: CDR1 SGHRS and CDR2 YFSETQ. This CDR3 spans 13 amino acids. The CDR3 sequence is CASSLERTGELFF. In nucleotides, the CDR3 is TGCGCCAGCAGCTTGGAGCGAACCGGGGAGCTGTTTTTT.

This clone counts as medium-sized (0.01 to 0.1%). The chain links TRBV28 to TRBJ2-1; 13 bases match TRBD2. Trimming took 7 bases from V and 6 from J; bases not matched to a gene: 9. This CDR3 region has 16 residues. Germline-derived CDR1 and CDR2 are MDHEN and SYDVKM. This CDR3 is CASTKLAGGPVNEQFF. CDR3 sequence (DNA): TGTGCCAGCACCAAACTAGCGGGAGGGCCGGTCAATGAGCAGTTCTTC.